A selection of T cell receptor beta chains follows, all from one sample in a study of blood T cell repertoires in COVID-19. Generated by immunoSEQ multiplex PCR, the TCRdb table keeps only in-frame clones and is missing some. This sample has 190,000 or so clones; roughly 80% occur once, and the top ten carry about 0.91%. The sample was peripheral blood. The receptors originated from a man aged 60 to 75 with COVID-19, enrolled during active disease. The CDR3 runs from the conserved cysteine through the conserved F or W. D genes are given only for firm matches. For some rows the clone size is stated as once, few or many, or as a class when expanded; others skip it.

>-|TRBV7-3|TRBJ1-1|TRBD1|16
TGTGCCAGCAGCTTAAAAGGGACAGGGAGCGGGACTGAAGCTTTCTTT
CASSLKGTGSGTEAFF
>-|TRBV30|TRBJ2-7|-|14
TGTGCCTGCACGACAGGCCTTTTCTCCTACGAGCAGTACTTC
CACTTGLFSYEQYF
>-|TRBV11-3|TRBJ2-2|TRBD1|20
TGTGCCAGCAGCAAGCGGACAGGGGAGAACAATAAAAAAAACACCGGGGAGCTGTTTTTT
CASSKRTGENNKKNTGELFF
>-|TRBV4-3|TRBJ1-2|TRBD1|14
TGCGCCAGCAGCCAAGATAGGACAGGGACTGGCTACACCTTC
CASSQDRTGTGYTF
>-|TRBV28|TRBJ1-1|-|13
TGTGCCAGCAGCCTTACAGAGAACACTGAAGCTTTCTTT
CASSLTENTEAFF
>-|TRBV27|TRBJ2-7|-|17
TGTGCCAGCAGTTTAGGTCATCGGCGGCGGGGTACCTACGAGCAGTACTTC
CASSLGHRRRGTYEQYF
>-|TRBV11-2|TRBJ1-3|-|13
TGTGCCAGCAGCCTATCTGCTGGAAACACCATATATTTT
CASSLSAGNTIYF
>-|TRBV6-6|TRBJ2-7|-|15
TGTGCCAGCAGGGAGTATGGTAGGGGTGAGTACGAGCAGTACTTC
CASREYGRGEYEQYF
>-|TRBV4-2|TRBJ2-3|TRBD2|15
TGTGCCAGCAGCCAAGATTGGCGGGGGGCAGATACGCAGTATTTT
CASSQDWRGADTQYF
>-|TRBV27|TRBJ1-6|-|14
TGTGCCAGCAGTTTATCTATGGGGGCCCCACCCCTCCACTTT
CASSLSMGAPPLHF
>-|TRBV28|TRBJ1-2|-|15
TGTGCCAGCAGTTCTCCGGGGGGAGCTAACTATGGCTACACCTTC
CASSSPGGANYGYTF
>-|TRBV10-3|TRBJ1-5|TRBD1|13
TGTGCCATCAGGGACAGGGCTGTTGAGCCCCAGCATTTT
CAIRDRAVEPQHF
>-|TRBV2|TRBJ1-4|-|14
TGTGCCAGCGGGTTGAAGGGGGAATCTGGAAAACTGTTTTTT
CASGLKGESGKLFF
>-|TRBV6-2/TRBV6-3|TRBJ1-1|-|16
TGTGCCAGCAGTTCTATCGCCGGGGGGACGAACACTGAAGCTTTCTTT
CASSSIAGGTNTEAFF
>once|TRBV18|TRBJ2-1|-|18
TGTGCCAGCTCACCCCTCGGAAATACGCTCGGGTCCCACAATGAGCAGTTCTTC
CASSPLGNTLGSHNEQFF
>once|TRBV10-2|TRBJ1-2|TRBD1|15
TGCGCCAGCAGTGAGTCTTACAGGGGCGGCTATGGCTACACCTTC
CASSESYRGGYGYTF
>-|TRBV7-8|TRBJ2-3|TRBD1|17
TGTGCCAGCAGCTCGCTTGCCGGGACAGGGAGCACAGATACGCAGTATTTT
CASSSLAGTGSTDTQYF
>-|TRBV11-2|TRBJ2-7|-|15
TGTGCCAGCAGCTCCTTGACCGGACAGTCCTACGAGCAGTACTTC
CASSSLTGQSYEQYF
>-|TRBV3-1/TRBV3-2|TRBJ1-1|TRBD1|14
TGTGCCAGCAGCCAAATGGAGGGGGCGACTGAAGCTTTCTTT
CASSQMEGATEAFF
>-|TRBV6-5|TRBJ1-1|-|15
TGTGCCAGCAGCGTCCAGAGGGCGTTGAACACTGAAGCTTTCTTT
CASSVQRALNTEAFF
>-|TRBV11-2|TRBJ1-3|-|13
TGTGCCAGCAGCTTAACATCTGGAAACACCATATATTTT
CASSLTSGNTIYF
>-|TRBV6-5|TRBJ1-5|-|14
TGTGCCAGCGGGCCAGGGGTGGGCAATCAGCCCCAGCATTTT
CASGPGVGNQPQHF
>-|TRBV5-4|TRBJ1-1|TRBD1|14
TGTGCCAGCAGCTTGTGGACAGGGATTAACGAGGCTTTCTTT
CASSLWTGINEAFF
>-|TRBV4-1|TRBJ2-1|-|15
TGCGCCAGCAGCCAGGGGCCAGGGGATTTCGGTGAGCAGTTCTTC
CASSQGPGDFGEQFF
>-|TRBV20-1|TRBJ1-3|-|11
TGCAGTGCTCCGTTGGGAAACACCATATATTTT
CSAPLGNTIYF
>-|TRBV6-2/TRBV6-3|TRBJ2-7|TRBD1|14
TGTGCCAGCAGTTTCCGACAGGGGGCTGGAGAGCAGTACTTC
CASSFRQGAGEQYF
>-|TRBV4-1|TRBJ2-5|-|13
TGCGCCAGCAGCCAAGATAGAATAGAGACCCAGTACTTC
CASSQDRIETQYF
>-|TRBV2|TRBJ2-5|-|16
TGTGCCAGCAGTGAAGTCGCAGGCCCGGCTGGAGAGACCCAGTACTTC
CASSEVAGPAGETQYF
>-|TRBV28|TRBJ2-3|-|14
TGTGCCAGCGGGTCTGCAGGGGGCACAGATACGCAGTATTTT
CASGSAGGTDTQYF
>-|TRBV14|TRBJ2-3|-|12
TGTGCCAGCAGCCTATTCACAGATACGCAGTATTTT
CASSLFTDTQYF
>-|TRBV5-4|TRBJ1-1|-|15
TGTGCCAGCAGCTTGGCAGGAGACCGGAGGACTGAAGCTTTCTTT
CASSLAGDRRTEAFF
>-|TRBV3-1/TRBV3-2|TRBJ2-6|-|18
TGTGCCAGCAGCCAAGTCCAGAATACAGGTCCTGGGGCCAACGTCCTGACTTTC
CASSQVQNTGPGANVLTF
>-|TRBV28|TRBJ2-4|TRBD1|18
TGTGCCAGCAGTCCTAGAGTTGGACAGGGCCAAACCAAAAACATTCAGTACTTC
CASSPRVGQGQTKNIQYF
>-|TRBV3-1/TRBV3-2|TRBJ1-5|-|13
TGTGCCAGCAGCCTGGGCAGCAATCAGCCCCAGCATTTT
CASSLGSNQPQHF
>-|TRBV28|TRBJ2-1|-|15
TGTGCCAGCAGTCCCGAGGACAGATTCTACAATGAGCAGTTCTTC
CASSPEDRFYNEQFF
>-|TRBV29-1|TRBJ1-4|TRBD1|12
TGCAGCGTTGGGGCAGGGGGTGAAAAACTGTTTTTT
CSVGAGGEKLFF
>-|TRBV3-1/TRBV3-2|TRBJ2-6|TRBD2|22
TGTGCCAGCAGCCTACAAACTGCACATGTCCGGGACTATAACTCTGGGGCCAACGTCCTGACTTTC
CASSLQTAHVRDYNSGANVLTF
>once|TRBV5-1|TRBJ2-6|-|15
TGCGCCAGCAGCTTCACAGCAGCTGGGGCCAACGTCCTGACTTTC
CASSFTAAGANVLTF
>once|TRBV25-1|TRBJ2-7|-|15
TGTGCCAGCAGAGTGGCCCCCAACAGAACCTACGAGCAGTACTTC
CASRVAPNRTYEQYF
>-|TRBV27|TRBJ2-2|TRBD2|17
TGTGCCAGCAGTTTAGCCCCCACGGGAGGGTACACCGGGGAGCTGTTTTTT
CASSLAPTGGYTGELFF
>once|TRBV10-3|TRBJ1-5|TRBD1|14
TGTGCCATCAGTGTAGGACAGGGCAATCAGCCCCAGCATTTT
CAISVGQGNQPQHF
>-|TRBV5-1|TRBJ2-3|-|16
TGCGCCAGCAGTATTAGCGGTTATCCTAGCACAGATACGCAGTATTTT
CASSISGYPSTDTQYF
>-|TRBV12-3/TRBV12-4|TRBJ2-7|-|12
TGTGCCAGCAGCTGGACAGCCTACGAGCAGTACTTC
CASSWTAYEQYF
>once|TRBV24-1|TRBJ2-1|-|13
TGTGCCACCAGTGATTTTACGGTGGATGAGCAGTTCTTC
CATSDFTVDEQFF
>-|TRBV6-4|TRBJ1-6|TRBD1|14
TGTGCCAGCAGTGAGGACAGGGATAATTCACCCCTCCACTTT
CASSEDRDNSPLHF
>-|TRBV30|TRBJ2-1|-|12
TGTGCCTGGGGGGGACTGTACAATGAGCAGTTCTTC
CAWGGLYNEQFF
>-|TRBV27|TRBJ2-2|TRBD1|16
TGTGCCAGCAGTTTAACCGGACAGGGATGGACCCGGGAGCTGTTTTTT
CASSLTGQGWTRELFF
>once|TRBV5-4|TRBJ1-2|-|14
TGTGCCAGCAGCTTTACGGACCCTGGAGGCGGCTACACCTTC
CASSFTDPGGGYTF
>-|TRBV5-1|TRBJ1-2|TRBD1|16
TGCGCCAGCAGCCCTGGGGGGACAGGGGGCTTCGATGGCTACACCTTC
CASSPGGTGGFDGYTF
>-|TRBV3-1/TRBV3-2|TRBJ1-5|TRBD1|15
TGTGCCAGCAGCCAAAGGGGACAGGGTAGGAGCCCCCAGCATTTT
CASSQRGQGRSPQHF